This T cell receptor beta chain was obtained from a study of blood T cell repertoires in COVID-19 (TCRdb year 2020). Regarding the complete study: Samples from collaborators originated in the United States, Italy and Spain and spanned both the acute and convalescent phases of COVID-19. Deeply sampled blood TCRbeta repertoires from subjects exposed to, actively infected with, or recovered from COVID-19 were included in the dataset. Where HLA class I and class II types were available, the types were taken from metadata supplied by the sample provider, not from assay-based typing. A freely available public database, intended as a resource for researchers studying the immune response to SARS-CoV-2, is where the repertoires were released. Nearly every sample came with metadata listing a de-identified subject ID, COVID-19 status, age in years and sex. The material from the prospective study consisted of cDNA or gDNA derived from T cells, B-cell-depleted T cells, or PBMCs. The samples were drawn from the first 160 participants of the ongoing ImmuneRACE study and from roughly 1,300 subjects provided by 6 global collaborators. On the study overall, not on this receptor specifically: The amount of clinical and demographic metadata varied by source and participant and was provided uncurated.

TCRbeta CDR3 regions were amplified from genomic DNA using the immunoSEQ Assay, a bias-controlled multiplex PCR. In the source study's methods: Within the assay, amplification of reference gene primers was used to estimate how many nucleated cells each sample contained. Sequence reads were collapsed and filtered to measure the absolute abundance of every unique TCRbeta CDR3 rearrangement. For each sample, productive Simpson clonality was calculated by taking the square root of Simpson's diversity index across productive rearrangements. Drawn from immuneACCESS, this table holds only the in-frame rearrangements with V and J called that TCRdb kept. Clones are partly lost; checked studies trace under half to an unresolved V gene and leave the rest unexplained. V, J and clone size are those of that table, while D and trimming were read from the DNA. The sample table lists roughly 80,000 clones, approximately 90% of them with a count of one. Of the sample, approximately 2.4% is held by the ten largest clones.

The germline V and J ends show losses of 5 bases and 2 bases respectively, and no gene match explains 11 bases of the junction. The CDR3 goes from the cysteine to the phenylalanine over 17 residues. Just the 51-base CDR3 DNA is kept, in frame starting at base 1. CDR1 and CDR2, looked up from the germline V gene (reference sequence), are SEHNR and FQNEAQ. In Seattle, one collaborating source enrolled patients while the infection was active and tracked those patients longitudinally over the course of disease. The collaborating institutions used their own protocols to collect whole blood in K2EDTA tubes. For TCRbeta analysis, collaborators shipped samples in one of three forms: frozen whole blood, isolated PBMCs, or DNA extracted from either of those sample types. To note about this clone: This receptor's antigen is unknown. Base quality data are lacking; no much larger clone is found one base away.

The sequence came from a man aged 45-65 years with COVID-19, enrolled during active disease. The sequencing input was peripheral blood. The chain couples TRBV7-9 to TRBJ2-5, and TRBD2 aligns with 10 junction nucleotides. The nucleotide sequence reads as follows: TGTGCCAGCAGCAGGACTAGCGGACATAACTTTCAAGAGACCCAGTACTTC. This sequence encodes CASSRTSGHNFQETQYF.